The present entry profiles one T cell receptor (beta chain) with its context. The sample belongs to a study of T cell changes during pregnancy in multiple sclerosis. Profiling relied on immunoSEQ multiplex PCR, and the TCRdb table lists in-frame clones only, not all of them. The table shows over 50,000 clones, with around 90% occurring only once. V was clipped by 2 bases and J by 4 bases; unmatched bases: 8. The CDR3 is made up of 16 amino acids. Germline V CDR1 and CDR2: LGHNA, YSLEER. The chain carries TRBV4-3 and TRBJ2-5; 9 nucleotides match TRBD1. The sequences come from peripheral blood, collected in the first trimester of pregnancy. The sequence came from a female donor with multiple sclerosis, enrolled in a pregnancy study. For the CDR3, the DNA is TGCGCCAGCAGCCAACCAGACAGGGGGGTTGGAGAGACCCAGTACTTC. Its protein product is CASSQPDRGVGETQYF.